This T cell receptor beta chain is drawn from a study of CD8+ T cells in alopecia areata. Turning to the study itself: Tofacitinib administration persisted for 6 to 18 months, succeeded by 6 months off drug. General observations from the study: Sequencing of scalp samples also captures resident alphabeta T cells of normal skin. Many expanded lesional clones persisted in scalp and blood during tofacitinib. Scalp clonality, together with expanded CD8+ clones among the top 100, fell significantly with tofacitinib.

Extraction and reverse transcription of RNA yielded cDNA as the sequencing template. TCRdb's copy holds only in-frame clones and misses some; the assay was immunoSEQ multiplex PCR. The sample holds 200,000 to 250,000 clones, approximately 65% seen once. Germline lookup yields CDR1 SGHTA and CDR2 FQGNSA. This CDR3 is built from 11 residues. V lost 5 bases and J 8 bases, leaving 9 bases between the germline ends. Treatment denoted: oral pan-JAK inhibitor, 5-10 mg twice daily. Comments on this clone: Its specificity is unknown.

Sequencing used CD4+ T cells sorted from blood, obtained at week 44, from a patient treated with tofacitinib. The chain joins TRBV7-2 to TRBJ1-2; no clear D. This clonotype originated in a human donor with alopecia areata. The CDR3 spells CASSPGQGYTF. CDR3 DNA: TGTGCCAGCAGCCCCGGGCAGGGCTACACCTTC.